Shown below are 9 T cell receptor beta chains from a single sample sequenced in a study of blood T cell repertoires in COVID-19. The table came from immunoSEQ multiplex PCR; TCRdb's copy has only in-frame clones and leaves some out. The data hold roughly 200,000 clones, with about 86% observed a single time. Sequencing used peripheral blood. Every receptor here comes from a man aged 35 to 55 with active or convalescent COVID-19.

This clone appeared a few times. The rearrangement links TRBV30 to TRBJ1-2; D is possibly TRBD1 (5 bases). CDR1 and CDR2 from the germline V gene are GTSNPN and SVGIG (reference sequence). V lost 6 bases to trimming and J lost 8 bases, with 16 bases between them. The CDR3 is made up of 12 amino acids. CDR3 loop: CACTTTGPGYTF. In DNA, the CDR3 is TGTGCCTGTACGACCACAGGTCCCGGCTACACCTTC.

The rearrangement uses TRBV5-1 and TRBJ1-1, with D maybe TRBD1 (6 bases). Germline CDR1 is SGHRS and CDR2 is YFSETQ. CDR3 length: 16 residues. The V gene lost 4 bases and the J gene lost 2 bases, with 18 bases spanning the gap. The CDR3 region is CASSPLGAARNTEAFF. CDR3 in DNA: TGCGCCAGCAGCCCCCTGGGGGCAGCAAGAAACACTGAAGCTTTCTTT. Full variable domain (rest looked up from reference TRBV5-1 and TRBJ1-1): KAGVTQTPRYLIKTRGQQVTLSCSPISGHRSVSWYQQTPGQGLQFLFEYFSETQRNKGNFPGRFSGRQFSNSRSEMNVSTLELGDSALYLCASSPLGAARNTEAFFGQGTRLTVV.

This sequence joins TRBV6-5 and TRBJ2-7; D may be TRBD1 (5 bases). This CDR3 is 15 amino acids long. The V end lost 0 bases, the J end lost 3 bases, and 12 bases lay between the germline ends. The germline V gene encodes CDR1 MNHEY and CDR2 SVGAGI. CDR3 DNA sequence: TGTGCCAGCAGTTACTCCCAGGGTCCGGGCTACGAGCAGTACTTC. It encodes CASSYSQGPGYEQYF.

This clone appeared a single time. V gene TRBV7-2 combines with J gene TRBJ1-5; 10 bases are shared with TRBD1. Unmatched junction bases numbered 6, after V lost 5 bases and J lost 5 bases. The CDR3 is 15 amino acids. The germline gives CDR1 SGHTA, CDR2 FQGNSA. CDR3 sequence: CASSPGQGYYQPQHF. The DNA for the CDR3 is TGTGCCAGCAGCCCGGGACAGGGGTATTATCAGCCCCAGCATTTT.

This CDR3 reads CASSLVSVEQYF. The CDR3 nucleotides are TGTGCCAGCAGCTTAGTCTCGGTCGAGCAGTACTTC. This rearrangement joins TRBV11-3 to TRBJ2-7; no clear D. Germline values: CDR1 SGHNT, CDR2 YENEEA. CDR3 size: 12 residues. Between the trimmed V and J ends, which lost 1 base and 6 bases, there was a span of 7 bases.

J is TRBJ1-3 and V is TRBV13; no clear D. Trimming stripped 2 bases from V and 0 bases from J, with 8 bases between. Germline CDR1 is PRHDT and CDR2 is FYEKMQ (reference sequence). This CDR3 comprises 15 residues. The CDR3 region has the DNA TGTGCCAGCAGCTTAAGCTACCACTCTGGAAACACCATATATTTT. Translating it yields CASSLSYHSGNTIYF.

This clone came up a few times. J is TRBJ2-3 and V is TRBV11-3; the match to TRBD1 covers 10 bases. Germline V CDR1 and CDR2: SGHNT, YENEEA. The J segment lost 3 bases and the V segment lost 5 bases, leaving 5 bases of the junction unmatched. CDR3 length: 15 residues. CDR3 sequence (DNA): TGTGCCAGCAGCGCCCCGGGACAGGGGACAGATACGCAGTATTTT. It codes for CASSAPGQGTDTQYF.

This chain links TRBV5-8 with TRBJ1-1, with 9 bases lining up with TRBD1. Germline V gene sequence: CDR1 SGHTS, CDR2 YDEGEE. The CDR3 is 14 amino acids. The V and J ends lost 4 bases and 7 bases, in that order; junction bases with no gene match: 8. This chain's CDR3 is CASSHYTTGGEAFF. In DNA, the CDR3 is TGTGCCAGCAGCCACTATACGACAGGGGGTGAAGCTTTCTTT.

This clone has only a few counts. The chain carries TRBV6-5 and TRBJ2-7; D is perhaps TRBD1 (6 bases). The CDR3 sequence is 13 residues long. The V end lost 6 bases, the J end lost 3 bases, and 12 bases lay between the germline ends. The germline gives CDR1 MNHEY, CDR2 SVGAGI. In DNA, the CDR3 is TGTGCCAGCAGCCCAGGGGTTCGCTACGAGCAGTACTTC. This codes for CASSPGVRYEQYF.